Listed here is a single TCR beta chain. This clone was observed a few times. Its cognate antigen has yet to be identified. The sample holds no much larger clone one base away, and base qualities are not on file. The sample comes from a study of vaccination effects on CD4 cells after COVID-19 (dated by TCRdb to between 2021 and 2023). Study-level background: The ViraFEST assay stimulated PBMC with viral peptide pools and then used TCR sequencing to identify antigen-specific CD4+ T cell clonotypes by expansion. Altogether, about 10 COVID-19 convalescent patients and 4 SARS-CoV-2-naive healthy vaccine recipients made up the full study. Roughly 2.1 million PBMC per well were cultured in IMDM with about 5.4% human AB serum, 8 to 10 IU/ml IL-2 and gentamicin, plus 10 ug/ml peptides. SARS-CoV-2 spike-specific CD4+ TCR repertoires were compared before and after mRNA vaccination in COVID-19 convalescent patients and in infection-naive vaccine recipients. Across the study, the median time from the second dose to post-vaccine sampling was 72 days (range 14 to 241). In the study, cultures from other donors were sequenced using the Oncomine TCR Beta short-read assay on an Illumina iSeq 100.

The cysteine opens and the phenylalanine closes a CDR3 of 13 amino acids. The kept DNA is CDR3 alone, 39 bases in frame from the first base. Trimming costs V 8 bases and J 10 bases, and their ends lie 18 bases apart. Via the germline V gene, CDR1 is SNHLY and CDR2 FYNNEI. After about 10 days of culture, CD4+ T cells were isolated with the EasySep CD4+ T cell isolation kit. Each participant received two doses of an mRNA SARS-CoV-2 vaccine, either BNT162b2 or mRNA-1273. None of the healthy vaccine recipients had a prior SARS-CoV-2 infection, which was confirmed by nucleocapsid antibody tests that came back negative both before and after vaccination. On days 3 and 7, half of the culture medium was replaced with fresh IL-2-containing medium. Unless noted otherwise, every peptide stimulation condition was cultured in triplicate wells. Using Ficoll-Paque Plus gradient centrifugation, PBMC were separated from whole blood and then either used fresh or cryopreserved at -140C. The QIAamp micro DNA kit was used to extract genomic DNA from the cultured CD4+ T cells.

Here is what the overall study found, with its caveats: Marked clonal contraction was observed in both infection-induced and vaccine-induced clones at late post-vaccination timepoints, consistent with waning T cell responses. The study was limited by a small number of convalescent patients and lacked early post-infection timepoints. Among healthy vaccine recipients, nearly all vaccine-induced clones were SARS-CoV-2 mono-reactive, and only 1 of 255 was cross-reactive with common cold coronaviruses.

The library was produced with the immunoSEQ multiplex PCR assay. DNA from the CD4+ T cells that had been cultured and isolated underwent TCR beta CDR3 sequencing. On the study's bioinformatics: The analysis removed non-productive TCR sequences, trimmed reads to the CDR3 region, and retained only CDR3s that were 7 or more amino acids long. The MANAFEST web app was used to pick out antigen-specific clonotypes by comparing their expansion in peptide wells with that in reference cultures. For clones to be considered positive, expansion at FDR<0.05 versus reference and all other wells, an odds ratio above 5, and a frequency above 0.1% in two replicate wells were required. Cross-reactive clonotypes were defined as significantly expanded in SARS-CoV-2 spike wells and in at least one common cold coronavirus spike condition. CDR3 similarity was assessed by Levenshtein distance using the stringdist R package, and unrooted trees were constructed with ape in R 3.6.1. TCRdb's version of the immuneACCESS table is confined to in-frame rearrangements and falls short of the full clone set. An unresolved V gene accounts for under half of the shortfall where checked; the remainder is of unknown origin. The V and J calls and clone size come from that table; D and trimming were worked out from the DNA. The sample table shows about 57,000 clones, and 78% are seen once. Roughly 4.2% of the sample rests with the top ten.

The sequence came from a human donor who received a COVID-19 vaccine. The chain employs TRBV2 and TRBJ2-1, and the D gene may be TRBD1, 6 bases matching. This sample comprised CD4+ T cells from PBMCs cultured without peptide, obtained after COVID-19 vaccination. The CDR3: CASSLTGLGEQFF. The DNA is TGTGCCAGCTCTTTAACAGGGTTAGGGGAGCAGTTCTTC.